This TCR beta chain was identified in a study of lung T cells in sarcoidosis with Löfgren's syndrome. Background on the study: Analyses focused on Löfgren's syndrome patients.

Notes on this clonotype: The antigen remains unidentified.

Each CDR3 protein is one row after TCRdb ran MiXCR on the reads. This table has some 19,000 distinct CDR3 sequences, 21% appearing once. Germline V gene lookup returns CDR1 MNHNS and CDR2 SASEGT. Trimming stripped 6 bases from V and 0 bases from J, with 18 bases between. The CDR3 contains 17 residues. Whole-study results and caveats: TRBV2 was the preferred pairing partner of TRAV12-1, with similar CDR3s. Löfgren's syndrome patients reportedly showed greatest TRAV12-1 and TRBV2 expansion versus controls.

The receptor's source is a human donor with sarcoidosis (Löfgren's syndrome or another form), or a control subject (not recorded which). Sequenced: CD4+ T cells from bronchoalveolar lavage. The chain links TRBV6-1 to TRBJ1-3; D ambiguous. CDR3 sequence: CASRKPGGVSSGNTIYF. The CDR3 bases are TGTGCCAGCAGAAAACCAGGTGGCGTATCCTCTGGAAACACCATATATTTT.